This record covers a single T cell receptor (beta chain). Antigen: not known. The CDR3 is 11 residues long. V shed 2 bases and J shed 9 bases, with 8 bases lying between them. CDR1 is GTSNPN and CDR2 is SVGIG in the germline V gene (reference sequence). Clones were read by immunoSEQ multiplex PCR, and TCRdb kept only the in-frame ones, dropping some. The sample has tens of thousands of clones; around 84% are singletons. The data were taken from a study of OX40 agonist ivuxolimab in advanced cancers. Across the study: Patients were treated with intravenous ivuxolimab, dosed at 0.01 to 10 mg/kg and infused every 2 weeks. Study results and limitations: The investigators did not determine what antigen specificity the expanded peripheral T cells had.

This specimen was CD4+ or CD8+ T cells sorted from blood, taken in a trial of the OX40 agonist ivuxolimab. The chain carries TRBV30 and TRBJ2-1, with D perhaps matching TRBD2 (6 bases). The sequence was obtained from an adult with an advanced solid tumor such as melanoma, head and neck, liver or kidney cancer. DNA of the CDR3: TGTGCCTGGAGTTTGCGGGGTGAGCAGTTCTTC. This gives the protein CAWSLRGEQFF.